This is a list of T cell receptor beta chains from one sample in a study of shared clonotypes between healthy human individuals. Clones were sequenced by immunoSEQ multiplex PCR, and TCRdb holds only the in-frame ones, with some missing. The repertoire holds around 690,000 clones, with 80% to 95% as singletons. Sequenced material: memory CD8+ T cells from PBMCs. The receptors shown here come from a young man in good health. Some clones in this sample may be carry-over from other donors' samples. Each CDR3 is given with its conserved first and last residue. Each record gives: J gene, D gene, clone size, V gene, CDR3 protein, CDR3 DNA. A D gene is named only where the DNA matches it firmly. Size tells how often a clone was seen (once, few, many) or the class of an expanded clone, and some rows leave it out.

TRBJ2-2,.,.,TRBV6-1,CASSEGMDTGELFF,TGTGCCAGCAGCGAAGGGATGGACACCGGGGAGCTGTTTTTT
TRBJ1-4,.,.,TRBV27,CASSYLSTNEKLFF,TGTGCCAGCAGTTATCTATCAACTAATGAAAAACTGTTTTTT
TRBJ2-2,.,.,TRBV18,CASSPPVWGSNTGELFF,TGTGCCAGCTCACCACCGGTATGGGGGTCCAACACCGGGGAGCTGTTTTTT
TRBJ2-1,TRBD2,.,TRBV18,CASSPPGLAGTYNEQFF,TGTGCCAGCTCACCACCGGGCCTAGCGGGCACATACAATGAGCAGTTCTTC
TRBJ2-2,TRBD2,.,TRBV15,CATSRGAGTDTGELFF,TGTGCCACCAGCAGAGGAGCGGGGACGGACACCGGGGAGCTGTTTTTT
TRBJ2-7,TRBD1,.,TRBV4-1,CASSQTPGQGPYEQYF,TGCGCCAGCAGCCAAACCCCGGGACAGGGTCCCTACGAGCAGTACTTC
TRBJ2-1,TRBD1,.,TRBV27,CASSLRDRDEQFF,TGTGCCAGCAGTCTGAGAGACAGGGATGAGCAGTTCTTC
TRBJ1-1,.,.,TRBV11-2,CASSLGRGGYTEAFF,TGTGCCAGCAGCTTAGGGAGGGGTGGGTACACTGAAGCTTTCTTT
TRBJ1-1,.,.,TRBV27,CASRSRGGTEAFF,TGTGCCAGCAGGTCCAGGGGAGGAACTGAAGCTTTCTTT
TRBJ1-4,TRBD1,.,TRBV6-5,CASSYSTGGKLFF,TGTGCCAGCAGTTACTCTACAGGGGGAAAACTGTTTTTT
TRBJ2-7,.,.,TRBV6-6,CASSLGGVPNEQYF,TGTGCCAGCAGCTTAGGGGGAGTGCCGAACGAGCAGTACTTC
TRBJ2-1,TRBD2,.,TRBV6-1,CASSDFSSGAYNEQFF,TGTGCCAGCAGTGATTTCTCTAGCGGGGCTTACAATGAGCAGTTCTTC
TRBJ2-2,TRBD2,.,TRBV12-5,CASGFPPIAGGPGELFF,TGTGCTAGTGGTTTCCCGCCGATAGCGGGAGGGCCCGGGGAGCTGTTTTTT
TRBJ1-1,TRBD1,.,TRBV27,CASSFLGGYTEAFF,TGTGCCAGCAGTTTTTTAGGGGGCTACACTGAAGCTTTCTTT
TRBJ2-3,TRBD1,.,TRBV28,CASSSTGTGTSTDTQYF,TGTGCCAGCAGTTCCACCGGGACAGGCACTAGCACAGATACGCAGTATTTT
TRBJ2-6,TRBD1,.,TRBV2,CASIGKRDSSGANVLTF,TGTGCCAGCATTGGGAAAAGGGACAGCTCTGGGGCCAACGTCCTGACTTTC
TRBJ1-2,.,.,TRBV6-1,CASSEYEGGWDYGYTF,TGTGCCAGCAGTGAATATGAAGGGGGGTGGGACTATGGCTACACCTTC
TRBJ2-3,.,.,TRBV13,CASSGRGSTDTQYF,TGTGCCAGCAGCGGGCGAGGGAGCACAGATACGCAGTATTTT
TRBJ2-3,.,.,TRBV5-4,CASSLLVLRTSTDTQYF,TGTGCCAGCAGCTTGCTTGTTTTACGGACTAGCACAGATACGCAGTATTTT
TRBJ2-7,TRBD1,.,TRBV15,CATSRPGQGYEQYF,TGTGCCACCAGCAGACCGGGACAGGGCTACGAGCAGTACTTC
TRBJ2-7,.,.,TRBV9,CASSVGKGGDITYEQYF,TGTGCCAGCAGCGTAGGAAAAGGGGGGGACATCACCTACGAGCAGTACTTC
TRBJ2-1,.,once,TRBV13,CASSYLGGNEQFF,TGTGCCAGCAGCTATTTGGGCGGCAATGAGCAGTTCTTC
TRBJ2-7,.,.,TRBV13,CASSLGRAPEQYF,TGTGCCAGCAGCTTAGGCAGGGCCCCCGAGCAGTACTTC
TRBJ1-4,TRBD1,.,TRBV23-1,CASSQFTPGGLDEKLFF,TGCGCCAGCAGTCAATTCACACCAGGGGGTCTGGATGAAAAACTGTTTTTT
TRBJ1-1,TRBD1,.,TRBV5-4,CASSTFPPGTDLMNTEAFF,TGTGCCAGCAGCACGTTTCCTCCCGGGACAGATCTCATGAACACTGAAGCTTTCTTT
TRBJ2-5,TRBD2,.,TRBV7-9,CASSFGLAGGTQYF,TGTGCCAGCAGCTTTGGACTAGCGGGTGGGACCCAGTACTTC
TRBJ1-1,.,.,TRBV10-2,CASSLQGDTEAFF,TGCGCCAGCAGCCTTCAGGGTGACACTGAAGCTTTCTTT
TRBJ2-3,.,.,TRBV15,CATSTINLGDTQYF,TGTGCCACCAGCACTATCAACTTGGGAGATACGCAGTATTTT
TRBJ2-7,.,.,TRBV5-5,CASSLARGSYEQYF,TGTGCCAGCAGCTTGGCCAGGGGTTCCTACGAGCAGTACTTC
TRBJ2-1,.,.,TRBV9,CASSDTLGGAYGNEQFF,TGTGCCAGCAGCGACACCCTTGGGGGAGCCTATGGGAATGAGCAGTTCTTC
TRBJ1-4,.,.,TRBV7-9,CASRSQGSEKLFF,TGTGCCAGCCGATCACAGGGATCCGAAAAACTGTTTTTT
TRBJ1-1,.,.,TRBV10-3,CAIRPGARRGAFF,TGTGCCATCAGGCCCGGGGCCCGGCGGGGTGCTTTCTTT
TRBJ2-3,TRBD2,.,TRBV19,CASSPRLAGRDTQYF,TGTGCCAGTAGTCCCCGACTAGCCGGGAGAGATACGCAGTATTTT
TRBJ2-7,.,once,TRBV9,CASSVRDRDYEQYF,TGTGCCAGCAGCGTCCGGGACCGGGACTACGAGCAGTACTTC
TRBJ2-2,.,.,TRBV7-9,CASSRGAGELFF,TGTGCCAGCAGCCGAGGAGCCGGGGAGCTGTTTTTT
TRBJ2-3,.,once,TRBV6-1,CASSERLGGRTDTQYF,TGTGCCAGCAGTGAGCGTTTGGGGGGTAGGACAGATACGCAGTATTTT
TRBJ1-4,.,.,TRBV25-1,CASSELLGAGREKLFF,TGTGCCAGCAGTGAATTATTAGGGGCAGGGCGAGAAAAACTGTTTTTT
TRBJ2-7,.,.,TRBV4-3,CASSHNGGYEQYF,TGCGCCAGCAGCCACAATGGGGGGTACGAGCAGTACTTC
TRBJ2-1,.,.,TRBV6-1,CASSEYGGDPNEQFF,TGTGCCAGCAGTGAATATGGGGGAGATCCCAATGAGCAGTTCTTC
TRBJ2-1,TRBD2,.,TRBV7-9,CASSPNSGNGYNEQFF,TGTGCCAGCAGCCCCAATAGCGGGAACGGGTACAATGAGCAGTTCTTC
TRBJ2-3,.,.,TRBV9,CASSVERGWVPRYF,TGTGCCAGCAGCGTAGAACGGGGCTGGGTCCCCCGGTATTTT
TRBJ1-5,TRBD1,.,TRBV11-2,CASSESRVTGESQPQHF,TGTGCCAGCAGCGAATCCCGAGTAACAGGGGAGAGTCAGCCCCAGCATTTT
TRBJ2-6,.,.,TRBV11-2,CASSLVVFGANVLTF,TGTGCCAGCAGCTTAGTCGTGTTTGGGGCCAACGTCCTGACTTTC
TRBJ1-2,.,.,TRBV13,CATHYPGNNYGYTF,TGTGCCACCCATTACCCGGGTAACAACTATGGCTACACCTTC
TRBJ1-4,.,.,TRBV28,CASSLDISTNEKLFF,TGTGCCAGCAGTTTGGACATCTCAACTAATGAAAAACTGTTTTTT
TRBJ1-4,.,.,TRBV4-1,CASGPGRAPGRANEKLFF,TGCGCCAGCGGCCCAGGAAGGGCACCAGGGCGAGCTAATGAAAAACTGTTTTTT
TRBJ2-3,.,.,TRBV21-1,CASSKGGILAQYF,TGTGCCAGCAGCAAAGGAGGGATTTTAGCGCAGTATTTT
TRBJ2-1,.,once,TRBV10-3,CAISDPSAVLGNEQFF,TGTGCCATCAGTGACCCTAGCGCCGTTTTGGGCAATGAGCAGTTCTTC
TRBJ1-1,TRBD1,.,TRBV27,CASSRTPTGASTEAFF,TGTGCCAGCAGCCGAACTCCGACAGGGGCCTCCACTGAAGCTTTCTTT
TRBJ2-7,TRBD2,once,TRBV20-1,CSVSGGREQYF,TGCAGTGTTTCGGGAGGACGCGAGCAGTACTTC
TRBJ2-7,.,.,TRBV28,CASSFLESYEQYF,TGTGCCAGCAGTTTTCTAGAGTCCTACGAGCAGTACTTC
TRBJ2-5,TRBD1,.,TRBV4-1,CASSPGTGVGETQYF,TGCGCCAGCAGCCCCGGGACAGGGGTTGGAGAGACCCAGTACTTC
TRBJ2-5,TRBD1,.,TRBV2,CATRYTGGQETQYF,TGTGCCACAAGATACACAGGGGGCCAAGAGACCCAGTACTTC
TRBJ1-2,.,few,TRBV10-2,CASSESWTGYGYTF,TGCGCCAGCAGTGAGTCATGGACGGGCTATGGCTACACCTTC
TRBJ2-7,TRBD2,once,TRBV27,CASSSRASGGYEQYF,TGTGCCAGCAGTTCCAGAGCTAGCGGGGGCTACGAGCAGTACTTC
TRBJ2-7,.,.,TRBV5-1,CASSLGVNFGYEQYF,TGCGCCAGCAGCTTGGGCGTAAATTTCGGTTACGAGCAGTACTTC
TRBJ2-1,TRBD2,once,TRBV19,CASSISPSGGNEQFF,TGTGCCAGTAGTATATCGCCTAGCGGGGGGAATGAGCAGTTCTTC
TRBJ1-1,.,.,TRBV28,CASSFRGWNTEAFF,TGTGCCAGCAGTTTTAGAGGATGGAACACTGAAGCTTTCTTT
TRBJ2-1,TRBD2,.,TRBV10-3,CAISHSGRGYNEQFF,TGTGCCATCAGTCATAGCGGGAGGGGCTACAATGAGCAGTTCTTC
TRBJ2-2,TRBD2,many,TRBV6-5,CASRITSGNTGELFF,TGTGCCAGCAGGATTACTAGCGGTAACACCGGGGAGCTGTTTTTT